Sequencing of this TCR beta chain was carried out in a study of blood T cell repertoires in COVID-19. The germline V gene has CDR1 MDHEN and CDR2 SYDVKM. Trimming stripped 6 bases from V and 9 bases from J, with 9 bases between. The CDR3 has 12 residues. Produced via immunoSEQ multiplex PCR; TCRdb's table is partial and in-frame only. Among about 250,000 clones listed, roughly 80% were seen once. The V gene is TRBV28, the J gene TRBJ1-6; D is uncertain. The source is a man older than 75 with acute or convalescent COVID-19. Material for sequencing was peripheral blood. The CDR3: CASRWEGSPLHF. CDR3 DNA: TGTGCCAGCAGGTGGGAGGGTTCACCCCTCCACTTT.